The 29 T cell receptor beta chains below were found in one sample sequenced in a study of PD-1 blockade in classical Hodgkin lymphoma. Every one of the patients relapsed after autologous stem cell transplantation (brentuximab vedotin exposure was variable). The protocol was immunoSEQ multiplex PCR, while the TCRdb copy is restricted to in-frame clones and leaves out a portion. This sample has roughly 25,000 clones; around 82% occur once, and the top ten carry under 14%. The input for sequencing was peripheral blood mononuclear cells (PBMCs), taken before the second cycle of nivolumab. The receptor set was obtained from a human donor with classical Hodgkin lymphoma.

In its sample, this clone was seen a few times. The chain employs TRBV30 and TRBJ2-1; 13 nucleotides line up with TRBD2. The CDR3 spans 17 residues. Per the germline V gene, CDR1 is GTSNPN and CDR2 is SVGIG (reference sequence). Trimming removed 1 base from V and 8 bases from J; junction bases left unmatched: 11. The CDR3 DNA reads TGTGCCTGGAGTGGCCCACCGACTAGCGGGGGGAGGGATGAGCAGTTCTTC. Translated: CAWSGPPTSGGRDEQFF.

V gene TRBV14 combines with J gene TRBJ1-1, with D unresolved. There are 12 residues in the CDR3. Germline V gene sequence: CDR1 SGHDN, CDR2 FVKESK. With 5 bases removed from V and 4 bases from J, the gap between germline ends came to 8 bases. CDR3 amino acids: CASSSRLTEAFF. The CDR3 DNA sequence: TGTGCCAGCAGCTCAAGACTCACTGAAGCTTTCTTT.

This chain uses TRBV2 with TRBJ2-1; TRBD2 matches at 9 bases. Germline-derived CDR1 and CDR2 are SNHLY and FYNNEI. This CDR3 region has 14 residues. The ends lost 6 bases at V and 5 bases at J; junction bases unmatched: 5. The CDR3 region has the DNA TGTGCCAGCAGGCGGGGGGGCCTGAACAATGAGCAGTTCTTC. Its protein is CASRRGGLNNEQFF.

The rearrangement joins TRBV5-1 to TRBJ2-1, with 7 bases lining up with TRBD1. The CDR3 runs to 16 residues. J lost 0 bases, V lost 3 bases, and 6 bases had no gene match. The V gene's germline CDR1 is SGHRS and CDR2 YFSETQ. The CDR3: CASSSRQGSSYNEQFF. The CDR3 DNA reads TGCGCCAGCAGCTCCCGACAGGGATCCTCCTACAATGAGCAGTTCTTC.

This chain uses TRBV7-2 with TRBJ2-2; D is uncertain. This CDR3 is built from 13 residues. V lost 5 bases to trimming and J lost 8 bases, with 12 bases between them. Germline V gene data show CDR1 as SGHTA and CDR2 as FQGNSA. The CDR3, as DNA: TGTGCCAGCAGCCCGCGACCCGGAGGGGAGCTGTTTTTT. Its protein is CASSPRPGGELFF.

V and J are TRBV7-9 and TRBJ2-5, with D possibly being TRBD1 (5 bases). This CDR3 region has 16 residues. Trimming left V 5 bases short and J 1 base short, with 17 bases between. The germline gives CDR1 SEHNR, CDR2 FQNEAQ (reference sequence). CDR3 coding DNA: TGTGCCAGCAGCCCGCCCGTAGGGGCGGCCCAAGAGACCCAGTACTTC. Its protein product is CASSPPVGAAQETQYF.

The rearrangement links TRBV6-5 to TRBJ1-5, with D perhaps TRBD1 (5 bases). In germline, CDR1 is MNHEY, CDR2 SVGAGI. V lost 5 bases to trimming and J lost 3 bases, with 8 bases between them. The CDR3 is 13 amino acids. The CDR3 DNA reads TGTGCCAGCAGTGGGGCGTACAATCAGCCCCAGCATTTT. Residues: CASSGAYNQPQHF.

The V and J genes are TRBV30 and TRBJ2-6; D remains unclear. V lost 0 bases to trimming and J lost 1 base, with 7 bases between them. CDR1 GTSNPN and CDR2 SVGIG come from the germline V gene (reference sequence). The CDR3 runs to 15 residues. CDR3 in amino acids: CAWSVLGSGANVLTF. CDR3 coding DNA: TGTGCCTGGAGTGTACTCGGATCTGGGGCCAACGTCCTGACTTTC. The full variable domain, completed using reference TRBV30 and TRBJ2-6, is SQTIHQWPATLVQPVGSPLSLECTVEGTSNPNLYWYRQAAGRGLQLLFYSVGIGQISSEVPQNLSASRPQDRQFILSSKKLLLSDSGFYLCAWSVLGSGANVLTFGAGSRLTVL.

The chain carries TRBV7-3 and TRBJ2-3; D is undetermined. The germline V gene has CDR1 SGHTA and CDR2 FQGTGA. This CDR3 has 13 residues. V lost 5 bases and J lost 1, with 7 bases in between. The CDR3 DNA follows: TGTGCCAGCAGCCCGACACGCACAGATACGCAGTATTTT. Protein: CASSPTRTDTQYF.

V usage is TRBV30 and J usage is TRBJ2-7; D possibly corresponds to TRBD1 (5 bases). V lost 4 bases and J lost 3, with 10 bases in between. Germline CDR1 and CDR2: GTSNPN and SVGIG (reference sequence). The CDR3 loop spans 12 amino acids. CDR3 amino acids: CAWMGRDYEQYF. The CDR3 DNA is TGTGCCTGGATGGGCAGGGACTACGAGCAGTACTTC. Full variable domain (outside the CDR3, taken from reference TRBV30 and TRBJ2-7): SQTIHQWPATLVQPVGSPLSLECTVEGTSNPNLYWYRQAAGRGLQLLFYSVGIGQISSEVPQNLSASRPQDRQFILSSKKLLLSDSGFYLCAWMGRDYEQYFGPGTRLTVT.

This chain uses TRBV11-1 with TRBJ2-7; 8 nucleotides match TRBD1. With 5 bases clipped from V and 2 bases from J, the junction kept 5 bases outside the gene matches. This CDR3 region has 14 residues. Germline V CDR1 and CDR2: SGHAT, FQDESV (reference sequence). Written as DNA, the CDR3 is TGTGCCAGCAGCCGGACAGGGCTTGCCTACGAGCAGTACTTC. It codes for CASSRTGLAYEQYF.

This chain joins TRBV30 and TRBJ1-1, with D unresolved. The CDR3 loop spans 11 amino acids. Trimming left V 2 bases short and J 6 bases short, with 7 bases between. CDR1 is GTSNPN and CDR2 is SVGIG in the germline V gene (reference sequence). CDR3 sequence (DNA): TGTGCCTGGAGTTACAGCGCTGAAGCTTTCTTT. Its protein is CAWSYSAEAFF. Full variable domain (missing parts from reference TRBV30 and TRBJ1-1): SQTIHQWPATLVQPVGSPLSLECTVEGTSNPNLYWYRQAAGRGLQLLFYSVGIGQISSEVPQNLSASRPQDRQFILSSKKLLLSDSGFYLCAWSYSAEAFFGQGTRLTVV.

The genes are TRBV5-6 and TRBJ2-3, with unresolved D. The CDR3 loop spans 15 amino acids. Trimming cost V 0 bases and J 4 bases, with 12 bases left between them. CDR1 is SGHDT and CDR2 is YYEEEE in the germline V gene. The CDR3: CASSLVVSPPDTQYF. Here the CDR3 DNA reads TGTGCCAGCAGCTTGGTGGTATCCCCGCCAGATACGCAGTATTTT.

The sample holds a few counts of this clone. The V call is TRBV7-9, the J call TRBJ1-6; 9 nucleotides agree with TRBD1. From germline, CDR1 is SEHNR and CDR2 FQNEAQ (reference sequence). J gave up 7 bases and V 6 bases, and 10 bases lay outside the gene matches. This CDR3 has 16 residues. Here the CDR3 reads CASRNGTGNINSPLHF. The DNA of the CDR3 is TGTGCCAGCAGAAACGGGACAGGGAATATAAATTCACCCCTCCACTTT.

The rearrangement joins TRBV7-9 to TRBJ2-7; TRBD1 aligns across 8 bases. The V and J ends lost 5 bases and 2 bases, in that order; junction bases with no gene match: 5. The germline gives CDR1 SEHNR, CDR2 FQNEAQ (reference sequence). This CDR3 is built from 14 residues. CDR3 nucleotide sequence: TGTGCCAGCAGCCAGGGACAGGCCCCCTACGAGCAGTACTTC. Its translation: CASSQGQAPYEQYF.

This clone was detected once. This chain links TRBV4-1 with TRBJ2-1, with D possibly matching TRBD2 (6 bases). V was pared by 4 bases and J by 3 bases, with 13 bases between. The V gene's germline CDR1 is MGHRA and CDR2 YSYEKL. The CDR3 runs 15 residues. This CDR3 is CASSPGRGLYNEQFF. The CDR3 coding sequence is TGCGCCAGCAGCCCGGGACGGGGACTCTACAATGAGCAGTTCTTC.

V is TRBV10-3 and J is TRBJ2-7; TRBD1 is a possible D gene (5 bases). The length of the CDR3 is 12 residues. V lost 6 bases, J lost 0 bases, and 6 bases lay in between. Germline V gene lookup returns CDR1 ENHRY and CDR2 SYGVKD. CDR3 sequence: CAISDSSYEQYF. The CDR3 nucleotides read TGTGCCATCAGCGACAGCTCCTACGAGCAGTACTTC.

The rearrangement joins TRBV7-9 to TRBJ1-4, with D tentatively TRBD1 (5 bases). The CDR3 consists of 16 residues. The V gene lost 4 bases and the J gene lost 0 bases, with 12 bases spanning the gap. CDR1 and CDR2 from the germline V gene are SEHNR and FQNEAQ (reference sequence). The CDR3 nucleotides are TGTGCCAGCAGCTCAAGGGGCACCGCAACTAATGAAAAACTGTTTTTT. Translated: CASSSRGTATNEKLFF.

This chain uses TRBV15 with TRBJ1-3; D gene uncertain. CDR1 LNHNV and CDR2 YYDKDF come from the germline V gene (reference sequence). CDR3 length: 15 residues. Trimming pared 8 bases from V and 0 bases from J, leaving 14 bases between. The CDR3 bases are TGTGCCACCGTCGACCCGAGAGGCTCTGGAAACACCATATATTTT. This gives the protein CATVDPRGSGNTIYF. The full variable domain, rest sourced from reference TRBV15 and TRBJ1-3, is DAMVIQNPRYQVTQFGKPVTLSCSQTLNHNVMYWYQQKSSQAPKLLFHYYDKDFNNEADTPDNFQSRRPNTSFCFLDIRSPGLGDTAMYLCATVDPRGSGNTIYFGEGSWLTVV.

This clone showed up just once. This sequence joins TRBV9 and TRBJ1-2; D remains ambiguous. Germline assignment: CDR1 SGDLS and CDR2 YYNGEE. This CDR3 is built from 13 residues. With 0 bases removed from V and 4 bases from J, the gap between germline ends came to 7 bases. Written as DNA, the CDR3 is TGTGCCAGCAGCGTAGGGGATTTCTATGGCTACACCTTC. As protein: CASSVGDFYGYTF.

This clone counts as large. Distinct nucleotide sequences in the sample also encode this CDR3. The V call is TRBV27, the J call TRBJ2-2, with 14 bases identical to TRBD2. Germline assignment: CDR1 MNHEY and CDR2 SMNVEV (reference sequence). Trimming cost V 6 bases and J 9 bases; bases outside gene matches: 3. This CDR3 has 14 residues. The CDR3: CASSRLAGGRELFF. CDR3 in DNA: TGTGCCAGCAGCCGACTAGCGGGGGGGAGGGAGCTGTTTTTT.

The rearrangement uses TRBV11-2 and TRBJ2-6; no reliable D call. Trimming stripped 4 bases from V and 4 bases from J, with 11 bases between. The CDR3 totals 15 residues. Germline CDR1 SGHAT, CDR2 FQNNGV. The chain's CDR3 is CASSSSAIGANVLTF. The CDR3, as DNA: TGTGCCAGCAGCTCCTCCGCGATCGGGGCCAACGTCCTGACTTTC.

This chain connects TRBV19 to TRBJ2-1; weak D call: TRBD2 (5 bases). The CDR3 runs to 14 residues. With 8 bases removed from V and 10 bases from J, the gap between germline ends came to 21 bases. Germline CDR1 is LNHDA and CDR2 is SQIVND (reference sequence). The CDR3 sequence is CASSSYGVGIEQFF. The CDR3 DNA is TGTGCCAGTTCCTCCTACGGGGTGGGGATAGAGCAGTTCTTC.

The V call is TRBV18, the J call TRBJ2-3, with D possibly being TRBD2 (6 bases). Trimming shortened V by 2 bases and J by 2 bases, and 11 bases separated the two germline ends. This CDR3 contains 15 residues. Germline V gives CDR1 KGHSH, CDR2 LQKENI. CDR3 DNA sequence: TGTGCCAGCTCACCAGGGGGGTACCACACAGATACGCAGTATTTT. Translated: CASSPGGYHTDTQYF.

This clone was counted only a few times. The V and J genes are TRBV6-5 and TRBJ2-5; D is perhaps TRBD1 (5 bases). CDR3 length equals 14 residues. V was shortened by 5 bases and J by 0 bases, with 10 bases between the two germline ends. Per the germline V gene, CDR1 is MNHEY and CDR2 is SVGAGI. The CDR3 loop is CASSTPRDQETQYF. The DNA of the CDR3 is TGTGCCAGCAGTACCCCCAGGGACCAAGAGACCCAGTACTTC.

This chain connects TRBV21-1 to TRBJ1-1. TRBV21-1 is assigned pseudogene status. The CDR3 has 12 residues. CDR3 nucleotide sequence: TGTGCCAGCAGGGGGAAGAGTACTGAAGCTTTCTTT. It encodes CASRGKSTEAFF.

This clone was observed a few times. DNA for the CDR3: TGCGCCAGCAGCTCTGCAGGGCAAACCGGCGGGGAGCTGTTTTTT. This gives the protein CASSSAGQTGGELFF. This rearrangement joins TRBV5-1 to TRBJ2-2; possible D gene TRBD1, 5 bases. This CDR3 region has 15 residues. Between the trimmed V and J ends, which lost 3 bases and 7 bases, there was a span of 16 bases. Germline lookup yields CDR1 SGHRS and CDR2 YFSETQ.

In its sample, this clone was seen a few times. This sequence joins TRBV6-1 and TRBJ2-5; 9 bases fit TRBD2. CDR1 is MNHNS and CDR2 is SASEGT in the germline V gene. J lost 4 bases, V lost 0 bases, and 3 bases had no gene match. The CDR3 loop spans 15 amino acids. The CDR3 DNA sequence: TGTGCCAGCAGTGAAGCGGCGGGGGGGCCAGAGACCCAGTACTTC. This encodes CASSEAAGGPETQYF.

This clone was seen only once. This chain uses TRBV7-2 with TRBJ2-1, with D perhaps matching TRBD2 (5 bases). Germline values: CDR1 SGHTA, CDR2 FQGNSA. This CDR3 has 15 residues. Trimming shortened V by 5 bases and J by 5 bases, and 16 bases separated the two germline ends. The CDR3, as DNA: TGTGCCAGCAGCCAACTAGACTTGAGGAACAATGAGCAGTTCTTC. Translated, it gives CASSQLDLRNNEQFF.